A single sample gave rise to the 29 T cell receptor beta chains below, sequenced in a study of naive and memory T cell subsets. TCR cDNA received a 3' ligated oligonucleotide that carried a UMI. Four PCR rounds used nested alpha and beta constant region primers plus the SP2 primer. TCRdb called the 5' RACE reads again in MiXCR, with one record for every CDR3 protein. The table shows tens of thousands of distinct CDR3 sequences, with over 3.5% occurring only once. These receptors originate from a female donor in good health.

This chain connects TRBV27 to TRBJ1-1, with D possibly being TRBD1 (5 bases). Germline assignment: CDR1 MNHEY and CDR2 SMNVEV (reference sequence). V dropped 8 bases and J dropped 0 bases, with 19 bases sitting between them. The CDR3 contains 16 residues. CDR3 in DNA: TGTGCCAGCTCGATAGTGGGGGTCGGGATGAACACTGAAGCTTTCTTT. It yields the protein CASSIVGVGMNTEAFF.

There are many counts of this clonotype. The chain is built from TRBV7-2 and TRBJ2-1; 9 nucleotides line up with TRBD2. The junction had 10 bases not matched to a gene; V was cut back by 3 bases and J by 1 base. Germline assignment: CDR1 SGHTA and CDR2 FQGNSA. The CDR3 sequence is 18 residues long. CDR3 DNA: TGTGCCAGCAGCTTGGCCTTAGGACTAGCGAATTCCTACAATGAGCAGTTCTTC. As protein: CASSLALGLANSYNEQFF. Drawing the rest from reference TRBV7-2 and TRBJ2-1, the complete variable domain is GAGVSQSPSNKVTEKGKDVELRCDPISGHTALYWYRQSLGQGLEFLIYFQGNSAPDKSGLPSDRFSAERTGGSVSTLTIQRTQQEDSAVYLCASSLALGLANSYNEQFFGPGTRLTVL.

This clonotype was counted ten times or more. V and J are TRBV19 and TRBJ2-1; TRBD2 is a possible D gene (5 bases). This CDR3 spans 17 amino acids. From germline, CDR1 is LNHDA and CDR2 SQIVND (reference sequence). V lost 2 bases to trimming and J lost 2 bases, with 16 bases between them. The CDR3, as DNA: TGTGCCAGTAGTATACCGTCACTAGGCCGAACCTACAATGAGCAGTTCTTC. Translated: CASSIPSLGRTYNEQFF.

This clonotype was seen many times. This rearrangement joins TRBV19 to TRBJ2-2, with D possibly being TRBD1 (6 bases). Germline V CDR1 and CDR2: LNHDA, SQIVND (reference sequence). V lost 6 bases and J 7 bases, leaving 12 bases between the germline ends. The CDR3 has 13 residues. The CDR3 sequence: CASRETGIGELFF. The CDR3 region has the DNA TGTGCCAGTAGGGAAACAGGGATCGGGGAGCTGTTTTTT.

This clonotype was counted a few times. V is TRBV28 and J is TRBJ1-1, with 7 bases fitting TRBD1. J gave up 0 bases and V 1 base, and 2 bases lay outside the gene matches. This CDR3 region has 15 residues. CDR1 MDHEN and CDR2 SYDVKM come from the germline V gene. The CDR3 loop reads CASSLLGTVNTEAFF. CDR3 nucleotide sequence: TGTGCCAGCAGTTTATTGGGGACAGTGAACACTGAAGCTTTCTTT.

This clonotype has ten or more counts. The chain employs TRBV5-1 and TRBJ2-5, with TRBD2 matching 12 bases. J gave up 4 bases and V 4 bases, and 11 bases lay outside the gene matches. Per the germline V gene, CDR1 is SGHRS and CDR2 is YFSETQ. The CDR3 is 17 residues long. The CDR3, as DNA: TGCGCCAGCAGCCACCCCGCGACTAGCGGGAGCTCAGAGACCCAGTACTTC. Its protein product is CASSHPATSGSSETQYF.

This clonotype was observed at least ten times. The chain combines TRBV29-1 with TRBJ2-1, with TRBD2 identical over 9 bases. Unmatched junction bases numbered 3, after V lost 3 bases and J lost 3 bases. This CDR3 is 14 amino acids long. CDR1 and CDR2 from the germline V gene are SQVTM and ANQGSEA. CDR3 DNA: TGCAGCGTTGACTCTAGCGGGATCTACAATGAGCAGTTCTTC. Amino acid sequence: CSVDSSGIYNEQFF.

This clonotype was counted ten times or more. The genes are TRBV29-1 and TRBJ2-1; 9 positions agree with TRBD1. The CDR3 is made up of 13 amino acids. The germline gives CDR1 SQVTM, CDR2 ANQGSEA. V dropped 4 bases and J dropped 7; count of bases not matched to a gene: 5. CDR3 region: CSVAGTGSNEQFF. The CDR3 DNA follows: TGCAGCGTTGCCGGGACAGGGTCTAATGAGCAGTTCTTC.

This clonotype was seen a few times. The rearrangement uses TRBV14 and TRBJ2-7; a weak D match, TRBD2 (7 bases). The CDR3 contains 16 residues. Germline lookup yields CDR1 SGHDN and CDR2 FVKESK. V was shortened by 1 base and J by 5 bases, with 18 bases between the two germline ends. The CDR3 DNA sequence: TGTGCCAGCAGCCAAGTACAAGGGGGGGCGAGGAACGAGCAGTACTTC. This gives the protein CASSQVQGGARNEQYF. The full variable domain, in which reference TRBV14 and TRBJ2-7 provide the parts outside the CDR3, is EAGVTQFPSHSVIEKGQTVTLRCDPISGHDNLYWYRRVMGKEIKFLLHFVKESKQDESGMPNNRFLAERTGGTYSTLKVQPAELEDSGVYFCASSQVQGGARNEQYFGPGTRLTVT.

This clonotype has at least ten counts. The chain employs TRBV20-1 and TRBJ2-7; 9 bases fit TRBD1. The CDR3 is 14 amino acids. After removal of 1 base from V and 5 bases from J, the junction contained 6 bases not matched to a gene. Germline V gene data show CDR1 as DFQATT and CDR2 as SNEGSKA (reference sequence). The CDR3 region is CSARAGTGSHEQYF. DNA for the CDR3: TGCAGTGCTAGAGCCGGGACAGGGTCCCACGAGCAGTACTTC.

This clonotype occurred many times. A read error may produce the germline difference seen at one junction end. The chain joins TRBV15 to TRBJ1-5, with 7 bases matching TRBD1. The CDR3 spans 16 residues. Germline assignment: CDR1 LNHNV and CDR2 YYDKDF (reference sequence). CDR3 nucleotides: TGTGCCACCAGGAGAGAGGGGGCGGGCTCGGCTCAGCCCCAGCATTTT. This codes for CATRREGAGSAQPQHF.

This clonotype was seen many times. The chain links TRBV29-1 to TRBJ1-5; 8 nucleotides line up with TRBD1. The CDR3 extends over 13 amino acids. The V gene end was trimmed by 4 bases and the J gene end by 7 bases; junction bases not matched to a gene: 6. CDR1 and CDR2 (germline): SQVTM, ANQGSEA. The CDR3 here is CSVGQGLEQPQHF. The CDR3 DNA reads TGCAGCGTTGGACAGGGGCTGGAACAGCCCCAGCATTTT.

This clonotype was counted at least ten times. CDR3 in amino acids: CASSSRGTDYGYTF. For the CDR3, the DNA is TGTGCCAGCAGCTCCAGAGGAACAGACTATGGCTACACCTTC. The chain couples TRBV7-9 to TRBJ1-2; no reliable D call. In germline, CDR1 is SEHNR, CDR2 FQNEAQ (reference sequence). The CDR3 has 14 residues. V was trimmed by 4 bases and J by 3 bases, leaving 12 bases between them.

This clonotype was counted ten times or more. The chain links TRBV2 to TRBJ2-7, with D unresolved. Trimming pared 7 bases from V and 3 bases from J, leaving 7 bases between. Looked up from germline, CDR1 is SNHLY and CDR2 is FYNNEI. CDR3 length: 11 residues. DNA of the CDR3: TGTGCCAGCACGGCTTACTACGAGCAGTACTTC. It yields the protein CASTAYYEQYF.

This clonotype has at least ten counts. CDR3 nucleotide sequence: TGCAGTGCTAGACTGATGGGACAGGGGCCTCGTGAGCAGTACTTC. Encoded protein: CSARLMGQGPREQYF. V usage is TRBV20-1 and J usage is TRBJ2-7; 10 bases match TRBD1. Losses at the gene ends were 2 bases for V and 7 bases for J; bases not matched to a gene: 11. This CDR3 contains 15 residues. Germline lookup yields CDR1 DFQATT and CDR2 SNEGSKA (reference sequence).

This clonotype was seen ten or more times. The V and J genes are TRBV6-1 and TRBJ2-7, with D perhaps matching TRBD1 (5 bases). V lost 6 bases and J 3 bases, leaving 9 bases between the germline ends. Germline V lookup: CDR1 MNHNS, CDR2 SASEGT. This CDR3 is built from 12 residues. The CDR3 is CASSATGYEQYF. The CDR3 DNA reads as TGTGCCAGCAGCGCAACAGGCTACGAGCAGTACTTC.

Many counts were recorded for this clonotype. This rearrangement joins TRBV20-1 to TRBJ2-7; 9 bases are a match to TRBD2. Germline V lookup: CDR1 DFQATT, CDR2 SNEGSKA (reference sequence). The CDR3 is 15 residues long. Trimming removed 3 bases from V and 4 bases from J; junction bases left unmatched: 10. In DNA, the CDR3 is TGCAGTGCTAGGGGTGGGGCTAGCGGGATGTACGAGCAGTACTTC. The encoded protein is CSARGGASGMYEQYF.

The sample holds many counts of this clonotype. The DNA for the CDR3 is TGCAGCGTTACGCCTAGCGGTCTATACAATGAGCAGTTCTTC. Translated, it gives CSVTPSGLYNEQFF. V gene TRBV29-1 combines with J gene TRBJ2-1, with 7 positions matching TRBD2. V shed 5 bases, J shed 4 bases, and the junction held 8 bases outside the gene matches. The CDR3 is made up of 14 amino acids. The germline gives CDR1 SQVTM, CDR2 ANQGSEA.

At least ten counts were recorded for this clonotype. The chain uses TRBV5-1 and TRBJ2-7; TRBD2 agrees at 10 bases. There are 17 residues in the CDR3. The V gene's germline CDR1 is SGHRS and CDR2 YFSETQ. The junction had 12 bases not matched to a gene; V was cut back by 2 bases and J by 4 bases. DNA for the CDR3: TGCGCCAGCAGCTTCCGGGAATCTAGCGGGAGTTCTTACGAGCAGTACTTC. Translating it yields CASSFRESSGSSYEQYF.

This clonotype appeared many times. The genes are TRBV10-3 and TRBJ2-3, with a tentative D call TRBD2 (6 bases). There are 15 residues in the CDR3. Germline V lookup: CDR1 ENHRY, CDR2 SYGVKD. The V end lost 5 bases, the J end lost 4 bases, and 16 bases lay between the germline ends. CDR3 in amino acids: CAISPMNSGADTQYF. The CDR3 nucleotides read TGTGCCATCAGTCCGATGAATAGCGGTGCAGATACGCAGTATTTT.

This clonotype has ten or more counts. The chain combines TRBV20-1 with TRBJ2-3; 7 bases are a match to TRBD2. V dropped 0 bases and J dropped 1; count of bases not matched to a gene: 4. From germline, CDR1 is DFQATT and CDR2 SNEGSKA (reference sequence). This CDR3 contains 15 residues. The CDR3 DNA sequence: TGCAGTGCTAGAGAATCCGGGAGGCGCACAGATACGCAGTATTTT. Protein sequence: CSARESGRRTDTQYF.

This clonotype was picked up a small number of times. The chain has TRBV14 and TRBJ2-7, with TRBD1 as a possible D gene (5 bases). The germline CDR1 and CDR2 sequences are SGHDN and FVKESK. Trimming removed 3 bases at V and 4 bases at J, with 19 bases between. The CDR3 contains 16 residues. CDR3 DNA: TGTGCCAGCAGCCACAAAAGGAGTACAGGAGAATACGAGCAGTACTTC. It codes for CASSHKRSTGEYEQYF.

This clonotype was seen repeatedly, ten times or more. The rearrangement joins TRBV7-2 to TRBJ2-3; D not resolved. V lost 5 bases and J lost 1, with 13 bases in between. The CDR3 sequence is 15 residues long. The germline V gene has CDR1 SGHTA and CDR2 FQGNSA. The CDR3 is CASSPDFWGTDTQYF. The CDR3 nucleotides are TGTGCCAGCAGCCCCGACTTCTGGGGCACAGATACGCAGTATTTT.

In its sample, this clonotype was seen many times. This chain uses TRBV7-9 with TRBJ2-7; D call uncertain. The germline CDR1 and CDR2 sequences are SEHNR and FQNEAQ (reference sequence). V was trimmed by 3 bases and J by 4 bases, leaving 4 bases between them. This CDR3 contains 11 residues. CDR3: CASSFTYEQYF. CDR3 coding DNA: TGTGCCAGCAGCTTTACGTACGAGCAGTACTTC.

The chain has TRBV5-1 and TRBJ2-7; a possible D gene is TRBD2 (6 bases). This CDR3 has 14 amino acids. Germline loops: CDR1 SGHRS, CDR2 YFSETQ. With 2 bases removed from V and 4 bases from J, the gap between germline ends came to 13 bases. CDR3 sequence (DNA): TGCGCCAGCAGCTTAAACGGGGGAGTTTACGAGCAGTACTTC. This gives the protein CASSLNGGVYEQYF. The entire variable domain, with the rest obtained from reference TRBV5-1 and TRBJ2-7, is as follows: KAGVTQTPRYLIKTRGQQVTLSCSPISGHRSVSWYQQTPGQGLQFLFEYFSETQRNKGNFPGRFSGRQFSNSRSEMNVSTLELGDSALYLCASSLNGGVYEQYFGPGTRLTVT.

This clonotype was found a few times. V usage is TRBV28 and J usage is TRBJ2-2; 10 bases line up with TRBD1. The CDR3 spans 16 residues. The germline V gene has CDR1 MDHEN and CDR2 SYDVKM. With V trimmed by 3 bases and J by 1 base, 2 bases remained unmatched. For the CDR3, the DNA is TGTGCCAGCAGTTTCCGGGACAGGGGGAACACCGGGGAGCTGTTTTTT. Amino acids: CASSFRDRGNTGELFF.

With regard to this clonotype: With a much larger clone just one base away, this may be a read error. The chain combines TRBV3-1 with TRBJ2-1; D is possibly TRBD1 (6 bases). The CDR3 consists of 15 residues. The germline gives CDR1 LGHDT, CDR2 YNNKEL (reference sequence). The CDR3 spells CASSQEGTPYNEQSF. CDR3 nucleotides: TGTGCCAGCAGCCAAGAGGGGACACCCTACAATGAGCAGTCCTTC.

This clonotype was counted at least ten times. The rearrangement uses TRBV7-2 and TRBJ1-4; D ambiguous. Trimming left V 1 base short and J 7 bases short, with 13 bases between. The CDR3 has 15 amino acids. Germline CDR1 reads SGHTA; CDR2 reads FQGNSA. This CDR3 is CASSLGWGAIEKLFF. The DNA of the CDR3 is TGTGCCAGCAGCTTAGGCTGGGGAGCGATTGAAAAACTGTTTTTT.

This clonotype was seen repeatedly, ten times or more. The chain joins TRBV28 to TRBJ1-5; D unclear. The V gene lost 3 bases and the J gene lost 0 bases, with 9 bases spanning the gap. The CDR3 is made up of 15 amino acids. Germline CDR1 reads MDHEN; CDR2 reads SYDVKM. Written as DNA, the CDR3 is TGTGCCAGCAGTTTGGTTCTCCTTAGCAATCAGCCCCAGCATTTT. This gives the protein CASSLVLLSNQPQHF.